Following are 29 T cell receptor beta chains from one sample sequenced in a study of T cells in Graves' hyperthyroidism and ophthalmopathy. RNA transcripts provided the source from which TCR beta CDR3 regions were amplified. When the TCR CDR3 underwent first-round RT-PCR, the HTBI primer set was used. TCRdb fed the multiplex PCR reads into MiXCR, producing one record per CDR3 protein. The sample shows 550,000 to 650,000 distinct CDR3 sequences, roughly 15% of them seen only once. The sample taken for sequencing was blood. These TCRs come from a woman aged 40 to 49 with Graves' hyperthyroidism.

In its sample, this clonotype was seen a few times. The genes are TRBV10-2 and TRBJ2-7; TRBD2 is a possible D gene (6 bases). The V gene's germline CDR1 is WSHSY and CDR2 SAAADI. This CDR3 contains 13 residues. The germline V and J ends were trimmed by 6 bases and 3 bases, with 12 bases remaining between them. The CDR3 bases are TGCGCCAGCAGAAGACCCGGGAGCTACGAGCAGTACTTC. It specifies CASRRPGSYEQYF.

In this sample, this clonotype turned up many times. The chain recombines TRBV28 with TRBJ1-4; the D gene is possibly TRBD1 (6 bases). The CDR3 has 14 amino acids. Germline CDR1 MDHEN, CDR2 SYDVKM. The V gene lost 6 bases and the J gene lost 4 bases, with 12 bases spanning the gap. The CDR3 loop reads CASSRTEGNEKLFF. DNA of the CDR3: TGTGCCAGCAGCAGGACAGAGGGTAATGAAAAACTGTTTTTT.

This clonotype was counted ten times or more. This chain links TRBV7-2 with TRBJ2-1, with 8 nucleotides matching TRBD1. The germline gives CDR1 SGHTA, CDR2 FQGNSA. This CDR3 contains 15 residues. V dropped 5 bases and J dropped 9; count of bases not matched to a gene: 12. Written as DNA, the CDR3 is TGTGCCAGCAGCCCCGGACGGACAGGGAGTATTGAGCAGTTCTTC. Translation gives CASSPGRTGSIEQFF.

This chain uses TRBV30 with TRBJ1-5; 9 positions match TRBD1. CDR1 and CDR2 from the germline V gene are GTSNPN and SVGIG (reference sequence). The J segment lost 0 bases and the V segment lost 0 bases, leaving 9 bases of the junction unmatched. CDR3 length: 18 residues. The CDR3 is CAWSVHRGPGYSNQPQHF. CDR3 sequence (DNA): TGTGCCTGGAGTGTACACAGGGGGCCGGGGTATAGCAATCAGCCCCAGCATTTT.

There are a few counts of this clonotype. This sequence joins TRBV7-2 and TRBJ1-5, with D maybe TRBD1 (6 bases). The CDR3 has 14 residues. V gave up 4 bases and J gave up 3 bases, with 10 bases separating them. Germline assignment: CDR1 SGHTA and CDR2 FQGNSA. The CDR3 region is CASSSGQTNQPQHF. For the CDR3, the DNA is TGTGCCAGCAGCTCAGGACAGACCAATCAGCCCCAGCATTTT.

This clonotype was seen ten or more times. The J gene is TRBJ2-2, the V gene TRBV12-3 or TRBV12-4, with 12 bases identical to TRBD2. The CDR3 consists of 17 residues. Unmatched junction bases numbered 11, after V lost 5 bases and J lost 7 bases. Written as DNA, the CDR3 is TGTGCCAGCAGTCCCGGGACTAGCGGGCGCATGGGCGGGGAGCTGTTTTTT. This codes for CASSPGTSGRMGGELFF.

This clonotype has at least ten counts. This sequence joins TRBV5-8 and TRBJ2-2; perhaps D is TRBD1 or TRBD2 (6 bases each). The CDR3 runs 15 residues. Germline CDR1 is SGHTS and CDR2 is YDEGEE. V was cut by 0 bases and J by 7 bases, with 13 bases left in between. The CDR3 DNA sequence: TGTGCCAGCAGCTTGGGGGGGGCGCAGGACGGGGAGCTGTTTTTT. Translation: CASSLGGAQDGELFF.

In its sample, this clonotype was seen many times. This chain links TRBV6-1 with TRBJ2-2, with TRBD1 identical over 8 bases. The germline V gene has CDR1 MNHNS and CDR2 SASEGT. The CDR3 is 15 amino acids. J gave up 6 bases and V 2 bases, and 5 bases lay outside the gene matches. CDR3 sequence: CASSELDRGSGELFF. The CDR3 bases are TGTGCCAGCAGTGAACTAGACAGGGGATCCGGGGAGCTGTTTTTT.

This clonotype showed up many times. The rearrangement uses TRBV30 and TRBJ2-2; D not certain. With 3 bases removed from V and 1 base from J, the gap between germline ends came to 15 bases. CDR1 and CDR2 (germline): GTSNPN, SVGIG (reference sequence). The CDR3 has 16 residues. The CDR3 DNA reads TGTGCCTGGAGGTTATATTTCGCGGAGAACACCGGGGAGCTGTTTTTT. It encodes CAWRLYFAENTGELFF.

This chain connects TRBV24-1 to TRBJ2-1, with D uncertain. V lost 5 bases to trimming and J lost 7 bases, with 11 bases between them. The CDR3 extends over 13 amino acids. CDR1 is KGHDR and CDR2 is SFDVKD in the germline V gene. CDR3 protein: CATSGSLGNEQFF. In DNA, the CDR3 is TGTGCCACCAGTGGCAGTTTGGGGAATGAGCAGTTCTTC.

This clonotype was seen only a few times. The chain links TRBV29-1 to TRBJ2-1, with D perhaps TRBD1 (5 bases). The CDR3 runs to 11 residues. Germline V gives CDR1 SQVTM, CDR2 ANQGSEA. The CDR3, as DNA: TGCAAGATGACTGGGGCCAATGAGCAGTTCTTC. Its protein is CKMTGANEQFF.

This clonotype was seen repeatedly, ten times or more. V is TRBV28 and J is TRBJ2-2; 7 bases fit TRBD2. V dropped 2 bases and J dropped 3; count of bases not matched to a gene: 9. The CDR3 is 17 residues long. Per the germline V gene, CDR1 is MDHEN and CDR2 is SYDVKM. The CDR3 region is CASSLIAFGGDTGELFF. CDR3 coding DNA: TGTGCCAGCAGTTTAATAGCGTTTGGGGGGGACACCGGGGAGCTGTTTTTT. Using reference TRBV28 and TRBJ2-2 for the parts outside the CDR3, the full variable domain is DVKVTQSSRYLVKRTGEKVFLECVQDMDHENMFWYRQDPGLGLRLIYFSYDVKMKEKGDIPEGYSVSREKKERFSLILESASTNQTSMYLCASSLIAFGGDTGELFFGEGSRLTVL.

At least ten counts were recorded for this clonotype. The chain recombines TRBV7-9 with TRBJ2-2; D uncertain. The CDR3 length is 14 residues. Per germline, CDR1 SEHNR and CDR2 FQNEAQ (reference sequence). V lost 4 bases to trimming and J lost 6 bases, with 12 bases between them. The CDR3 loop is CASSSRAASGELFF. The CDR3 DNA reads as TGTGCCAGCAGCTCTAGGGCGGCGTCCGGGGAGCTGTTTTTT.

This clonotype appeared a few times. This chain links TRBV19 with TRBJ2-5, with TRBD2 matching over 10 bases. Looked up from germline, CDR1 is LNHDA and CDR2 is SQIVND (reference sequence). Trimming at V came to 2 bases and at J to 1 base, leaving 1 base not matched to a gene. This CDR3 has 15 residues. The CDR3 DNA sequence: TGTGCCAGTAGTATAACTAGCGGGACCCAAGAGACCCAGTACTTC. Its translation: CASSITSGTQETQYF. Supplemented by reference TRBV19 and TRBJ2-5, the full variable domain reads DGGITQSPKYLFRKEGQNVTLSCEQNLNHDAMYWYRQDPGQGLRLIYYSQIVNDFQKGDIAEGYSVSREKKESFPLTVTSAQKNPTAFYLCASSITSGTQETQYFGPGTRLLVL.

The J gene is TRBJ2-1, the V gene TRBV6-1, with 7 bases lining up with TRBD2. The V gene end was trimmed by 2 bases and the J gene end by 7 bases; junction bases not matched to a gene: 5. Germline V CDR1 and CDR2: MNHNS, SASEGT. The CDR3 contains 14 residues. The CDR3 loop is CASSEWEGRNEQFF. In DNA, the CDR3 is TGTGCCAGCAGTGAATGGGAGGGAAGGAATGAGCAGTTCTTC.

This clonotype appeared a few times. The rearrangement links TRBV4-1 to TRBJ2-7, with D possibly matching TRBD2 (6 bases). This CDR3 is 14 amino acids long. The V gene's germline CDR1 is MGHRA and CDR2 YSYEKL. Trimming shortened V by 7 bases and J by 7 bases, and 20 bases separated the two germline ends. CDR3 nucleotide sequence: TGCGCCAGCACCCTGGAGGGAACCTCGTGGGAGCAGTACTTC. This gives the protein CASTLEGTSWEQYF.

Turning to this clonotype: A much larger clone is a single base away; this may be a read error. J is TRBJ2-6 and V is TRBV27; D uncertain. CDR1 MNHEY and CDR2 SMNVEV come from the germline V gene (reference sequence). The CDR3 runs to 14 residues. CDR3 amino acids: CAGSLVGGANVLTF. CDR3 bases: TGTGCCGGCAGTTTAGTCGGCGGGGCCAACGTCCTGACTTTC.

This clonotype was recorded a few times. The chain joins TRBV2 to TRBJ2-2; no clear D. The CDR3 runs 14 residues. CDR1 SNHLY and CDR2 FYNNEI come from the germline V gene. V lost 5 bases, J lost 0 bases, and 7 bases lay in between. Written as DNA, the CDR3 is TGTGCCAGCAGTCCTGACGCGAACACCGGGGAGCTGTTTTTT. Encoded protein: CASSPDANTGELFF.

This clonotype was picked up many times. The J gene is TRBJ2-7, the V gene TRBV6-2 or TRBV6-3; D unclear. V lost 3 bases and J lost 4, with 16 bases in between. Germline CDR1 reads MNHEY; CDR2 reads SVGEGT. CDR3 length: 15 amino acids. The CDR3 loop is CASSYPGPRPYEQYF. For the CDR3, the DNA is TGTGCCAGCAGTTATCCCGGACCCCGTCCTTACGAGCAGTACTTC.

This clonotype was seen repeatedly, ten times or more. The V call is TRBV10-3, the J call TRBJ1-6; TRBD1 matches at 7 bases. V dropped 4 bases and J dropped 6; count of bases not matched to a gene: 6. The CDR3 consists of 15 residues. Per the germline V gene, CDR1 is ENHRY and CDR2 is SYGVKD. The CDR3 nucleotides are TGTGCCATCAGTGGGGCCGGGACAGTTAATTCACCCCTCCACTTT. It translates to CAISGAGTVNSPLHF.

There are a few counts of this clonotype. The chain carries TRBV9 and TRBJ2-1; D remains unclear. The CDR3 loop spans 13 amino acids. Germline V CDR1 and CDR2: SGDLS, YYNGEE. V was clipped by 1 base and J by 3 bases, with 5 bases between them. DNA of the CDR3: TGTGCCAGCAGCGTACGCAGCTACAATGAGCAGTTCTTC. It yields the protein CASSVRSYNEQFF.

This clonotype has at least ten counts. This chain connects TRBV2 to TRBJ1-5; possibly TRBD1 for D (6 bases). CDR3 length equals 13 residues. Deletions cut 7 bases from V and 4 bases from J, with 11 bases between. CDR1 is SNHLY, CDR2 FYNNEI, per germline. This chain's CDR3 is CASNGGGNQPQHF. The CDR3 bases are TGTGCCAGCAATGGAGGGGGTAATCAGCCCCAGCATTTT.

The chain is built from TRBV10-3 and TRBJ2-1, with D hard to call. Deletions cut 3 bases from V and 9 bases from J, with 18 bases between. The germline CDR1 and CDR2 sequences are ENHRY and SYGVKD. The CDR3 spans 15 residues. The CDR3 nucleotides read TGTGCCATCAGTGAACGCGCAGTTGATATCAGTGAGCAGTTCTTC. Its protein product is CAISERAVDISEQFF.

Written as DNA, the CDR3 is TGCGCCAGCAGCCAAGTAGGGGGGACAGGAAATGAAAAACTGTTTTTT. Its protein is CASSQVGGTGNEKLFF. The rearrangement joins TRBV4-1 to TRBJ1-4; 8 nucleotides match TRBD1. Germline loops: CDR1 MGHRA, CDR2 YSYEKL. There are 16 residues in the CDR3. Losses at the gene ends were 1 base for V and 5 bases for J; bases not matched to a gene: 6.

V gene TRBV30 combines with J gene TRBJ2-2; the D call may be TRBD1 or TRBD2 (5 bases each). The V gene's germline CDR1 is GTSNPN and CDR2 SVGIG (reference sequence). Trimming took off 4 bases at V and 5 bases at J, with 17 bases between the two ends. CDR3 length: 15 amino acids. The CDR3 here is CAWTGTGSSTGELFF. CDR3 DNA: TGTGCCTGGACCGGGACGGGTTCGAGTACCGGGGAGCTGTTTTTT.

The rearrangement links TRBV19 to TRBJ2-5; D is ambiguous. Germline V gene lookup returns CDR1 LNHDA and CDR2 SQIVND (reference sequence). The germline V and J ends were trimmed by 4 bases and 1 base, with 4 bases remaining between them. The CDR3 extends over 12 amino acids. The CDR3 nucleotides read TGTGCCAGTAGTAACATCCAAGAGACCCAGTACTTC. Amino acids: CASSNIQETQYF.

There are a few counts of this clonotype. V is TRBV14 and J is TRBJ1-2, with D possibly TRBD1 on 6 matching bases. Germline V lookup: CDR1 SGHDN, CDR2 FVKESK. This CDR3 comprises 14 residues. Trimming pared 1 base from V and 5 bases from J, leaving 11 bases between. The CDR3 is CASSQGGGWYGYTF. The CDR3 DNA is TGTGCCAGCAGCCAAGGAGGGGGTTGGTATGGCTACACCTTC.

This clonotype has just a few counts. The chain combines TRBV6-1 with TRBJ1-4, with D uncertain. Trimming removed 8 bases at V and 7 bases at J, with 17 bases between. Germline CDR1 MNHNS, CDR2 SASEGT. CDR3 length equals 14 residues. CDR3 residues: CASSDGRLGEKLFF. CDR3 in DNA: TGTGCCAGCTCAGATGGTCGACTCGGTGAAAAACTGTTTTTT.

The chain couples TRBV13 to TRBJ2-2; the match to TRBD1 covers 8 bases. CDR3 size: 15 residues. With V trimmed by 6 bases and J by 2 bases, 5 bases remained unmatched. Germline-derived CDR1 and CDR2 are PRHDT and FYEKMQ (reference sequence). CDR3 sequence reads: CASRIGQGNTGELFF. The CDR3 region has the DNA TGTGCCAGCAGAATCGGACAGGGCAACACCGGGGAGCTGTTTTTT.